The 13 T cell receptor beta chains below were found in one sample sequenced in a study of Ad26.COV2.S vaccination and SARS-CoV-2 variants. TCRdb's table, derived via immunoSEQ multiplex PCR, lists solely in-frame clones and lacks some. Of about 350,000 clones detected, 92% appear once; the ten largest clones hold 3.9%. Sequenced here: peripheral blood, sampled after recovery from COVID-19. The receptors come from a human donor who had recovered from COVID-19.

V and J are TRBV29-1 and TRBJ2-2; D gene unclear. V was shortened by 2 bases and J by 4 bases, with 11 bases between the two germline ends. Germline-derived CDR1 and CDR2 are SQVTM and ANQGSEA. This CDR3 has 14 residues. CDR3 nucleotide sequence: TGCAGCGTTGAAATGGATGCTGGCACCGGGGAGCTGTTTTTT. Its protein is CSVEMDAGTGELFF.

The rearrangement joins TRBV19 to TRBJ1-5; tentative D call: TRBD1 (5 bases). This CDR3 spans 14 amino acids. V lost 6 bases, J lost 7 bases, and 16 bases lay in between. From germline, CDR1 is LNHDA and CDR2 SQIVND (reference sequence). CDR3 loop: CASRSRQNEQPQHF. The CDR3 DNA is TGTGCCAGTAGGAGCAGACAGAATGAGCAGCCCCAGCATTTT.

The J gene is TRBJ1-1, the V gene TRBV2, with 8 bases aligning to TRBD1. The CDR3 spans 13 residues. The J segment lost 0 bases and the V segment lost 6 bases, leaving 0 bases of the junction unmatched. Germline values: CDR1 SNHLY, CDR2 FYNNEI. The CDR3 here is CASRGQVNTEAFF. The CDR3 region has the DNA TGTGCCAGCAGGGGACAGGTGAACACTGAAGCTTTCTTT.

In this sample, this clone turned up once. The V and J genes are TRBV9 and TRBJ2-7; D is unclear. The germline CDR1 and CDR2 sequences are SGDLS and YYNGEE. V lost 2 bases and J lost 0, with 9 bases in between. CDR3 length equals 14 residues. The CDR3 is CASSVESLSYEQYF. The CDR3 DNA reads as TGTGCCAGCAGCGTCGAAAGTCTCTCCTACGAGCAGTACTTC.

This clone was seen only once. The chain couples TRBV5-1 to TRBJ2-3; 7 bases are shared with TRBD2. The CDR3 totals 15 residues. The germline V gene encodes CDR1 SGHRS and CDR2 YFSETQ. V lost 6 bases and J lost 0; bases outside the gene matches: 7. The CDR3 DNA follows: TGCGCCAGCAATGATCCTAGCGGTAGCACAGATACGCAGTATTTT. Translated, it gives CASNDPSGSTDTQYF.

The J gene is TRBJ2-2, the V gene TRBV7-6; 7 bases are shared with TRBD2. Losses at the gene ends were 1 base for V and 0 bases for J; bases not matched to a gene: 5. The germline V gene has CDR1 SGHVS and CDR2 FNYEAQ. The CDR3 extends over 17 amino acids. The CDR3 sequence is CASSLDWGGPNTGELFF. The CDR3, as DNA: TGTGCCAGCAGCTTAGATTGGGGGGGTCCGAACACCGGGGAGCTGTTTTTT.

The chain is built from TRBV11-1 and TRBJ2-7; TRBD1 aligns across 7 bases. Germline V gene data show CDR1 as SGHAT and CDR2 as FQDESV (reference sequence). CDR3 length equals 14 residues. J lost 3 bases, V lost 1 base, and 3 bases had no gene match. CDR3 DNA: TGTGCCAGCAGCTTAGGTACAGGGGTCTACGAGCAGTACTTC. Translation gives CASSLGTGVYEQYF.

CDR3 in amino acids: CASSRTGNEQFF. The CDR3 nucleotides are TGTGCCAGCAGCCGGACCGGCAATGAGCAGTTCTTC. V gene TRBV7-9 combines with J gene TRBJ2-1; D unclear. This CDR3 has 12 residues. Germline loops: CDR1 SEHNR, CDR2 FQNEAQ (reference sequence). Trimming took off 5 bases at V and 6 bases at J, with 8 bases between the two ends.

The genes are TRBV18 and TRBJ1-2; D gene unclear. This CDR3 is built from 19 residues. V was cut by 4 bases and J by 1 base, with 25 bases left in between. The germline gives CDR1 KGHSH, CDR2 LQKENI. The CDR3 protein is CASSLLLRGAGNGNYGYTF. The CDR3 DNA sequence: TGTGCCAGCTCACTTCTCTTACGGGGTGCAGGAAACGGTAACTATGGCTACACCTTC.

The chain recombines TRBV12-5 with TRBJ1-1; D gene unclear. Germline CDR1 is LGHNT and CDR2 is FRNRAP. V was cut by 0 bases and J by 1 base, with 6 bases left in between. The length of the CDR3 is 14 residues. The CDR3 reads CASGLVPGNTEAFF. CDR3 bases: TGTGCTAGTGGTTTGGTTCCCGGGAACACTGAAGCTTTCTTT.

The J gene is TRBJ1-6, the V gene TRBV19; 8 bases are a match to TRBD1. The CDR3 is 14 residues long. V was clipped by 6 bases and J by 6 bases; unmatched bases: 4. Germline V gene sequence: CDR1 LNHDA, CDR2 SQIVND (reference sequence). The CDR3 loop is CASRGQGANSPLHF. The CDR3 coding sequence is TGTGCCAGTAGAGGTCAGGGGGCTAATTCACCCCTCCACTTT.

The chain joins TRBV7-2 to TRBJ1-5; no reliable D call. Deletions cut 5 bases from V and 12 bases from J, with 14 bases between. Germline assignment: CDR1 SGHTA and CDR2 FQGNSA. The CDR3 has 12 amino acids. The CDR3 here is CASSPSGRLQHF. The CDR3 coding sequence is TGTGCCAGCAGCCCCTCCGGGAGACTCCAGCATTTT.

The chain recombines TRBV6-6 with TRBJ2-3; D uncertain. The CDR3 has 12 amino acids. The V gene lost 7 bases and the J gene lost 5 bases, with 10 bases spanning the gap. Germline CDR1 and CDR2: MNHNY and SVGAGI (reference sequence). The CDR3 loop is CASNPWGDTQYF. For the CDR3, the DNA is TGTGCCAGCAACCCCTGGGGAGATACGCAGTATTTT.